The rows below give T cell receptor beta chains drawn from one sample of a study of blood T cell repertoires in COVID-19. Clones were sequenced by immunoSEQ multiplex PCR, and TCRdb holds only the in-frame ones, with some missing. The data contain some 80,000 clones, about 79% of them singletons. Sequenced input: peripheral blood. Source of these receptors: a human donor in a cohort sampled during active COVID-19. The CDR3 runs from the conserved cysteine through the conserved F or W. D genes are given only for firm matches. Some rows have no size entry. The others give once, few or many, or a class for an expanded clone.

>TRBV5-1|NA|TRBJ1-1|NA
CASSLRWVDTEAFF
TGCGCCAGCAGCCTGAGGTGGGTAGACACTGAAGCTTTCTTT
>TRBV5-6|NA|TRBJ2-1|TRBD2
CASSLLTSLYSYNEQFF
TGTGCCAGCAGCTTGCTGACTAGCCTATACTCCTACAATGAGCAGTTCTTC
>TRBV6-2/TRBV6-3|few|TRBJ1-2|NA
CASSYPRLNYGYTF
TGTGCCAGCAGTTACCCTAGGCTTAACTATGGCTACACCTTC
>TRBV10-2|NA|TRBJ2-7|NA
CASSDLQGSSYEQYF
TGCGCCAGCAGTGACTTACAGGGTAGCTCCTACGAGCAGTACTTC
>TRBV5-4|once|TRBJ2-3|NA
CASSLGGTQYF
TGTGCCAGCAGCTTGGGGGGCACGCAGTATTTT
>TRBV4-2|NA|TRBJ1-1|NA
CASSPSQLGGTAEAFF
TGTGCCAGCAGCCCATCGCAACTAGGGGGAACCGCTGAAGCTTTCTTT
>TRBV15|NA|TRBJ1-3|NA
CATLPGNGNTIYF
TGTGCCACTCTCCCGGGGAACGGAAACACCATATATTTT
>TRBV28|NA|TRBJ1-1|NA
CASSLADRHTEAFF
TGTGCCAGCAGTTTAGCCGACAGGCACACTGAAGCTTTCTTT
>TRBV9|NA|TRBJ2-7|NA
CASSVGWGVNYEQYF
TGTGCCAGCAGCGTAGGGTGGGGGGTTAACTACGAGCAGTACTTC
>TRBV28|NA|TRBJ2-7|TRBD1
CASSLWGTGGVSEQYF
TGTGCCAGCAGTTTATGGGGGACAGGGGGAGTCAGCGAGCAGTACTTC
>TRBV21-1|NA|TRBJ2-3|NA
CASSRLAGEGSQDTQYF
TGTGCCAGCAGCCGACTAGCGGGAGAGGGATCACAAGATACGCAGTATTTT
>TRBV29-1|NA|TRBJ1-3|TRBD1
CSVQGLKGGNTIYF
TGCAGCGTACAGGGGTTGAAAGGTGGAAACACCATATATTTT
>TRBV27|NA|TRBJ2-7|TRBD1
CASSLTGTDNSYEQYF
TGTGCCAGCAGTTTAACCGGGACAGACAATTCCTACGAGCAGTACTTC
>TRBV2|NA|TRBJ2-2|NA
CASILDRYTGELFF
TGTGCCAGCATTCTCGACAGATACACCGGGGAGCTGTTTTTT
>TRBV7-2|NA|TRBJ1-6|TRBD1
CASSLYSGTAALSPLHF
TGTGCCAGCAGCTTATACTCAGGGACAGCGGCTTTGTCACCCCTCCACTTT
>TRBV29-1|NA|TRBJ1-1|NA
CSVGVSEAFF
TGCAGCGTCGGGGTGTCTGAAGCTTTCTTT
>TRBV5-4|NA|TRBJ1-2|NA
CASSLGGSLNNYGYTF
TGTGCCAGCAGCTTGGGAGGGTCACTTAATAACTATGGCTACACCTTC
>TRBV24-1|NA|TRBJ2-6|TRBD1
CATSDPTGEAFSGANVLTF
TGTGCCACCAGTGACCCGACAGGGGAAGCTTTCTCTGGGGCCAACGTCCTGACTTTC
>TRBV2|NA|TRBJ1-1|NA
CASSGDEGNTEAFF
TGTGCCAGCAGTGGGGATGAGGGGAACACTGAAGCTTTCTTT
>TRBV6-4|NA|TRBJ2-2|NA
CASSDPPGELFF
TGTGCCAGCAGTGACCCCCCAGGGGAGCTGTTTTTT
>TRBV3-1/TRBV3-2|once|TRBJ1-1|NA
CASSLTAPTGGAFF
TGTGCCAGCAGCCTCACCGCCCCAACCGGGGGAGCTTTCTTT
>TRBV6-5|NA|TRBJ2-2|TRBD2
CASRRPGLASGELFF
TGTGCCAGCAGACGGCCGGGACTAGCTTCCGGGGAGCTGTTTTTT
>TRBV2|NA|TRBJ2-1|TRBD1
CASRDDRGPYNEQFF
TGTGCCAGCAGGGACGACAGGGGGCCATACAATGAGCAGTTCTTC
>TRBV6-2/TRBV6-3|NA|TRBJ1-1|NA
CASSYTARGYTEAFF
TGTGCCAGCAGTTACACGGCCAGGGGTTACACTGAAGCTTTCTTT